This TCR beta chain originates from a study of CD8+CD57+ T cells in acquired aplastic anemia. CDR3 and TCR beta VDJ profiling relied on genomic DNA as the template. TCRdb independently ran MiXCR on the reads; one entry per CDR3 protein. The sample yields hundreds of thousands of distinct CDR3 sequences, around 82% seen once. For sequencing, patients were chosen who had shown expansion of CD8+CD57+ cells by flow cytometry. Severe acquired aplastic anemia was present in all patients. Blood came from patients not yet given any therapy. As to this clonotype: Its antigen is unknown. Sequence at one end of the junction differs from germline and may be a read error.

Study results and limitations: Patients and controls shared just under 30 CD8+ CDR3 sequences, highly expressed in patients. The CD8+ Simpson's diversity of patients and controls was not significantly different.

Per germline, CDR1 SGDLS and CDR2 YYNGEE. There are 14 residues in the CDR3. The receptor's source is a human donor with aplastic anemia. The rearrangement links TRBV9 to TRBJ2-3, with 7 positions matching TRBD2. The specimen sequenced was sorted CD4+, CD8+, or CD8+CD57+ T cells (not recorded which) from PBMCs. Written as DNA, the CDR3 is TGTGCCAGCGGAGGAGCGGGGAACATTCAGTCCTACGGTTTT. Translated, it gives CASGGAGNIQSYGF.